One sample yielded the 2 T cell receptor beta chains listed below, sequenced in a study of graft-versus-host responses after intestinal transplantation. Antigen specificity for these receptors is unknown. Measured with immunoSEQ multiplex PCR; TCRdb has only the in-frame clones, and not every one. Of 90,000 to 150,000 clones listed, approximately 95% are singletons. This material consisted of unstimulated CD8+ T cells sorted from spleen or lymph node cells, taken before intestinal transplant. The receptors come from a human donor who received an intestinal transplant.

In its sample, this clone was seen once. The chain links TRBV6-1 to TRBJ2-7; D not certain. The length of the CDR3 is 15 residues. Trimming pared 1 base from V and 0 bases from J, leaving 10 bases between. Per germline, CDR1 MNHNS and CDR2 SASEGT. CDR3 residues: CASSEERYSSYEQYF. DNA of the CDR3: TGTGCCAGCAGTGAAGAGAGGTACAGCTCCTACGAGCAGTACTTC.

The chain has TRBV7-9 and TRBJ2-3; 9 bases map to TRBD2. Losses at the gene ends were 3 bases for V and 0 bases for J; bases not matched to a gene: 7. This CDR3 comprises 17 residues. CDR1 is SEHNR and CDR2 is FQNEAQ in the germline V gene (reference sequence). CDR3 sequence: CASSFLGLAQSTDTQYF. The DNA of the CDR3 is TGTGCCAGCAGCTTCCTTGGACTAGCGCAGAGCACAGATACGCAGTATTTT. The complete variable domain, with remaining parts taken from reference TRBV7-9 and TRBJ2-3, reads DTGVSQNPRHKITKRGQNVTFRCDPISEHNRLYWYRQTLGQGPEFLTYFQNEAQLEKSRLLSDRFSAERPKGSFSTLEIQRTEQGDSAMYLCASSFLGLAQSTDTQYFGPGTRLTVL.